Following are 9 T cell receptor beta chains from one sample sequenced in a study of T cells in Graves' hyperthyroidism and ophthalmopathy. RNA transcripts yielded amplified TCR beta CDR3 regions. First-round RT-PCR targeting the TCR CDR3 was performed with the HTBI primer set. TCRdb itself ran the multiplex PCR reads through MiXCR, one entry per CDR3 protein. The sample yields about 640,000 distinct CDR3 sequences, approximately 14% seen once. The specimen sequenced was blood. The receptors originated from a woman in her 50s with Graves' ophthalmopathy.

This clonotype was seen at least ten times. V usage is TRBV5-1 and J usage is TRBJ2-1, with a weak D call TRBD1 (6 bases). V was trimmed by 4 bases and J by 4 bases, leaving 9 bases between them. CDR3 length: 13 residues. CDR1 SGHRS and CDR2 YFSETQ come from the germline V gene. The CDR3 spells CASSKTGYNEQFF. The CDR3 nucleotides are TGCGCCAGCAGCAAGACAGGTTACAATGAGCAGTTCTTC.

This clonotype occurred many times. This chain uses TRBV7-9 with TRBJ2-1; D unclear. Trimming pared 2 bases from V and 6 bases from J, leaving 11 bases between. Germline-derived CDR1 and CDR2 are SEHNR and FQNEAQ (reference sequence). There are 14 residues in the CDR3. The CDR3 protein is CASSLYDLVNEQFF. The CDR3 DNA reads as TGTGCCAGCAGCTTATATGACCTGGTCAATGAGCAGTTCTTC.

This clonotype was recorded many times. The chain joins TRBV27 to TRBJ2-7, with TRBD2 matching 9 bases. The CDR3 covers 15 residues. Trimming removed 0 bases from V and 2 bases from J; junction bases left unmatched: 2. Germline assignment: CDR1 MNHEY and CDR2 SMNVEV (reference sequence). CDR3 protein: CASSLSKRGAYEQYF. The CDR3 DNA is TGTGCCAGCAGTTTATCAAAGCGGGGGGCCTACGAGCAGTACTTC.

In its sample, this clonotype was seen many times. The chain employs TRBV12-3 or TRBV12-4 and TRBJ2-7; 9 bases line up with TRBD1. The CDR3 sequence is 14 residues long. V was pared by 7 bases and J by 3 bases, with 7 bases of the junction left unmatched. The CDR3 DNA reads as TGTGCCAGCACCTCTGGGACAGGGTTCTACGAGCAGTACTTC. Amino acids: CASTSGTGFYEQYF.

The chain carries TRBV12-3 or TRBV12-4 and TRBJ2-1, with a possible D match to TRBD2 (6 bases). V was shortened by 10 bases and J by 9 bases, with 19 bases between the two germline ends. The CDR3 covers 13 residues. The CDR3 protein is CATQSGRLSEQFF. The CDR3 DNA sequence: TGTGCCACCCAATCGGGGAGGCTCTCTGAGCAGTTCTTC.

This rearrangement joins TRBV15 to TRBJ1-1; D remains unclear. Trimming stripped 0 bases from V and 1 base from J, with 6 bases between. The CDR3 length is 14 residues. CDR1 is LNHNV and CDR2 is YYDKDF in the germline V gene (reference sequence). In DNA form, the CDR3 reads TGTGCCACCAGCAGAGATAACTCGAACACTGAAGCTTTCTTT. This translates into CATSRDNSNTEAFF. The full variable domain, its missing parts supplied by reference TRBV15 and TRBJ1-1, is DAMVIQNPRYQVTQFGKPVTLSCSQTLNHNVMYWYQQKSSQAPKLLFHYYDKDFNNEADTPDNFQSRRPNTSFCFLDIRSPGLGDTAMYLCATSRDNSNTEAFFGQGTRLTVV.

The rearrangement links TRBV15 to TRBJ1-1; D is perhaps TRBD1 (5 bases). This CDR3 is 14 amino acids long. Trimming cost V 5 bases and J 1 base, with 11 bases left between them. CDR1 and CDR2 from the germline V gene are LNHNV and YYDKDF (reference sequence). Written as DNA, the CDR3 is TGTGCCACCAGCCCCCATCAGGGGAACACTGAAGCTTTCTTT. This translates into CATSPHQGNTEAFF.

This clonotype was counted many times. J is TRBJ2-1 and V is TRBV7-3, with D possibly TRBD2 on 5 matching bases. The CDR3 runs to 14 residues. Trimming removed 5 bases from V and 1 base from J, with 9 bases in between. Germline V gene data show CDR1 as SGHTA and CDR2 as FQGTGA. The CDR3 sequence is CASSVTSSYNEQFF. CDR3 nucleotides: TGTGCCAGCAGCGTCACTAGTTCCTACAATGAGCAGTTCTTC.

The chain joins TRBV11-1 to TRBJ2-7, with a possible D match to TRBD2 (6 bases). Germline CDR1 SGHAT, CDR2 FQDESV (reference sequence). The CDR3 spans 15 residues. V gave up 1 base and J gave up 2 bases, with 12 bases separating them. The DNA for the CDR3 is TGTGCCAGCAGCTTAGAAGCGGGTCCCACCTACGAGCAGTACTTC. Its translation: CASSLEAGPTYEQYF.